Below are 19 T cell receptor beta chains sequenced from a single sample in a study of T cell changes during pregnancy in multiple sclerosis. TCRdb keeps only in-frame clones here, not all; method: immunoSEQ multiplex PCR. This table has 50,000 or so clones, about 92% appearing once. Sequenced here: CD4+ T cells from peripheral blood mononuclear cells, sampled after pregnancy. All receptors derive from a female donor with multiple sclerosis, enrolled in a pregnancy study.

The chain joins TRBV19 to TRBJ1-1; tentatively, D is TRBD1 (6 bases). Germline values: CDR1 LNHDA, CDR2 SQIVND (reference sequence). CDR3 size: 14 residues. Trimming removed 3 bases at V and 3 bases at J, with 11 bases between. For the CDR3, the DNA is TGTGCCAGTAGTATTGCGGGGGCTGACACTGAAGCTTTCTTT. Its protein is CASSIAGADTEAFF.

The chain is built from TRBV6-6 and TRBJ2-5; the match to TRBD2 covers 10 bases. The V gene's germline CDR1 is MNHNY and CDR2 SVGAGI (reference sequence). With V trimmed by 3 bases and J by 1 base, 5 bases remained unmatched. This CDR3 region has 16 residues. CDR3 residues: CASSYKTSGSQETQYF. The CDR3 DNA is TGTGCCAGCAGTTATAAGACTAGCGGGTCCCAAGAGACCCAGTACTTC.

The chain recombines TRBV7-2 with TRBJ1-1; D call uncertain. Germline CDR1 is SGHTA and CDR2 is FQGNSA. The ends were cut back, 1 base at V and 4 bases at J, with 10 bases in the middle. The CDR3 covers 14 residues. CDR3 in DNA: TGTGCCAGCAGCTTAGAATCGGTTATCACTGAAGCTTTCTTT. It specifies CASSLESVITEAFF.

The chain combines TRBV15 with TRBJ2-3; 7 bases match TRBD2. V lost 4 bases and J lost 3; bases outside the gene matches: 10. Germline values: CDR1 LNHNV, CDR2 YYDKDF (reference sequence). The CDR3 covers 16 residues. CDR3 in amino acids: CATSTRQASGTDTQYF. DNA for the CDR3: TGTGCCACCAGCACCCGTCAGGCTAGCGGTACAGATACGCAGTATTTT.

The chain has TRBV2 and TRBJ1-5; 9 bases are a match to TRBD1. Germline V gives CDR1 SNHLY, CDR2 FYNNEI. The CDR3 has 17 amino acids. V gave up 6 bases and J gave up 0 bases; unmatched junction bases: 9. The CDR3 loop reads CASSAGTGIYSNQPQHF. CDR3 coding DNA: TGTGCCAGCAGCGCCGGGACAGGGATCTATAGCAATCAGCCCCAGCATTTT.

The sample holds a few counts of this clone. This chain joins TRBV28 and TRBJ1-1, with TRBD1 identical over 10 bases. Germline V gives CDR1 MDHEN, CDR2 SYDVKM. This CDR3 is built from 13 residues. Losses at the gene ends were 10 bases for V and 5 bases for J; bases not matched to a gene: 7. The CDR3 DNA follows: TGTGCCACAAAAGACAGGGGGCGGACTGAAGCTTTCTTT. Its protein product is CATKDRGRTEAFF.

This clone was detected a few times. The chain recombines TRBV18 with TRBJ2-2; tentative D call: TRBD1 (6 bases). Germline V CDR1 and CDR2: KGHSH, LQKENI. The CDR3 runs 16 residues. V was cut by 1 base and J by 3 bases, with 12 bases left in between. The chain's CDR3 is CASSPRGRGDTGELFF. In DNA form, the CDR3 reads TGTGCCAGCTCACCACGGGGCAGGGGTGACACCGGGGAGCTGTTTTTT.

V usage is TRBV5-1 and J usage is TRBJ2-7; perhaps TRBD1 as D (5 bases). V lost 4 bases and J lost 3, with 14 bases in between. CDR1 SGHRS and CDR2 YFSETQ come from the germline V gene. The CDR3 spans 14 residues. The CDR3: CASSNPQGNYEQYF. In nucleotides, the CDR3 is TGCGCCAGCAGCAACCCCCAGGGTAACTACGAGCAGTACTTC.

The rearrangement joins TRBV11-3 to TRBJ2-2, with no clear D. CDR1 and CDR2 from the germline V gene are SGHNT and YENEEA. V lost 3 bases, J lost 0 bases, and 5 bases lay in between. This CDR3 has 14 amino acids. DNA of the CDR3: TGTGCCAGCAGCTTCGCGGCGAACACCGGGGAGCTGTTTTTT. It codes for CASSFAANTGELFF.

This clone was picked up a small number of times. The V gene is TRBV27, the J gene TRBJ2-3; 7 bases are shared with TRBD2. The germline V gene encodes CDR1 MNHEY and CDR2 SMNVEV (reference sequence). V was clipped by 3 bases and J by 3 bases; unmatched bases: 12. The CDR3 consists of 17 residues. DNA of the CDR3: TGTGCCAGCAGTTTCAGAGGCGGGAGAGCTCGGACAGATACGCAGTATTTT. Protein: CASSFRGGRARTDTQYF.

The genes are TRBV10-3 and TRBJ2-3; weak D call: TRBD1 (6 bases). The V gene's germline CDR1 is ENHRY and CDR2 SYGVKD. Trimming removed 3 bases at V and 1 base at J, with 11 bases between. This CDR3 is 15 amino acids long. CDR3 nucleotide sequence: TGTGCCATCAGTGAACGGACAGCCCGCACAGATACGCAGTATTTT. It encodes CAISERTARTDTQYF.

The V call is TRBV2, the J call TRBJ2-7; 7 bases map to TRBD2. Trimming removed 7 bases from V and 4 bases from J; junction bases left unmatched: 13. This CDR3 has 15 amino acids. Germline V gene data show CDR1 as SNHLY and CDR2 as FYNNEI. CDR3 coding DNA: TGTGCCAGCACGGATACGGGACTACAACTGTACGAGCAGTACTTC. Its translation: CASTDTGLQLYEQYF. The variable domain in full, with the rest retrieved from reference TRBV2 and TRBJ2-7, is EPEVTQTPSHQVTQMGQEVILRCVPISNHLYFYWYRQILGQKVEFLVSFYNNEISEKSEIFDDQFSVERPDGSNFTLKIRSTKLEDSAMYFCASTDTGLQLYEQYFGPGTRLTVT.

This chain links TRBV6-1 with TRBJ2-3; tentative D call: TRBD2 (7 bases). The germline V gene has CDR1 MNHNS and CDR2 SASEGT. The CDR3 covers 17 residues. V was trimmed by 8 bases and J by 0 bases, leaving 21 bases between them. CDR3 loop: CASGVSGGWLSTDTQYF. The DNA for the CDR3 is TGTGCCAGCGGTGTATCGGGGGGCTGGCTAAGCACAGATACGCAGTATTTT.

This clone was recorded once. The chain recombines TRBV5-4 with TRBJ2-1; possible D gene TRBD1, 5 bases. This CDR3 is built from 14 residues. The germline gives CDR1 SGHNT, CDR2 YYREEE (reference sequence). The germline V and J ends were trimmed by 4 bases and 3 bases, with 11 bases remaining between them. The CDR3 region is CASSPGDSYNEQFF. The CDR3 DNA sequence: TGTGCCAGCAGCCCTGGTGACAGCTACAATGAGCAGTTCTTC.

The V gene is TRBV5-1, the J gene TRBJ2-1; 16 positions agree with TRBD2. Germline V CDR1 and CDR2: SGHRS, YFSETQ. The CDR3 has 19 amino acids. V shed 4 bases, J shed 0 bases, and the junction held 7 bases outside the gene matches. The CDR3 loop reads CASSPGGLAGGSSYNEQFF. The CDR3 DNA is TGCGCCAGCAGCCCGGGGGGACTAGCGGGAGGGAGCTCCTACAATGAGCAGTTCTTC.

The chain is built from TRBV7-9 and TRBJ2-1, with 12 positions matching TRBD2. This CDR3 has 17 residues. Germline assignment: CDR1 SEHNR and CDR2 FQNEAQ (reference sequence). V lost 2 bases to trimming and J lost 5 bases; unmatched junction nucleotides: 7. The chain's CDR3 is CASSLPLAGGPNNEQFF. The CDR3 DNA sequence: TGTGCCAGCAGCTTACCTCTAGCGGGAGGGCCTAACAATGAGCAGTTCTTC.

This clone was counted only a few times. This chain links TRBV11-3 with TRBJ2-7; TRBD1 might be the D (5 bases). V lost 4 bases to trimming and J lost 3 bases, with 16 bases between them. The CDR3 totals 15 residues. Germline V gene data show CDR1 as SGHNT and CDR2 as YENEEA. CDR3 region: CASSSTVNHNYEQYF. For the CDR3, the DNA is TGTGCCAGCAGCTCGACAGTCAACCATAACTACGAGCAGTACTTC.

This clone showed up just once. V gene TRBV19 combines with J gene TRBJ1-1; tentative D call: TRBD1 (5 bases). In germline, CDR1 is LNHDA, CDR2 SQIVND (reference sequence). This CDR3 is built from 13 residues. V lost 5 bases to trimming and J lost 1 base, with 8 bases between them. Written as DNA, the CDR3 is TGTGCCAGTAGTTGGCAGGGGAACACTGAAGCTTTCTTT. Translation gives CASSWQGNTEAFF. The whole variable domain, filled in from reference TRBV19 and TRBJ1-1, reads DGGITQSPKYLFRKEGQNVTLSCEQNLNHDAMYWYRQDPGQGLRLIYYSQIVNDFQKGDIAEGYSVSREKKESFPLTVTSAQKNPTAFYLCASSWQGNTEAFFGQGTRLTVV.

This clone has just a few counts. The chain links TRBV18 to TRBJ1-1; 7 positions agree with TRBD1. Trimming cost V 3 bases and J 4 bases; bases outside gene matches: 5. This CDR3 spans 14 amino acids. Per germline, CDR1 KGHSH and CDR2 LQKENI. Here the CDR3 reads CASSPTGLGTEAFF. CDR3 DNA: TGTGCCAGCTCACCGACAGGGCTCGGCACTGAAGCTTTCTTT.